Presented here are 26 T cell receptor beta chains from one specimen sequenced in a study of a mutant IDH1 vaccine in newly diagnosed glioma. Sample time point: week 47, end of study. All doses held 300 ug of mutant IDH1 20-mer peptide, with topical imiquimod. TCRdb's table, derived via immunoSEQ multiplex PCR, lists solely in-frame clones and lacks some. Here the sample spans some 50,000 clones, less than 65% being singletons. Their target antigens are unknown. The sequenced sample was peripheral blood mononuclear cells (PBMCs), obtained from a glioma patient whose treatment included an IDH1 peptide vaccine. The receptors stem from a man in his forties with glioma. Some clones in this sample may be carry-over from other donors' samples.

V and J are TRBV30 and TRBJ1-2, with TRBD1 as a possible D gene (5 bases). CDR1 and CDR2 (germline): GTSNPN, SVGIG (reference sequence). The CDR3 loop spans 12 amino acids. V was pared by 3 bases and J by 8 bases, with 13 bases between. CDR3 loop: CAWSHGAGGYTF. The CDR3 DNA is TGTGCCTGGAGCCACGGGGCCGGAGGCTACACCTTC.

The V and J genes are TRBV14 and TRBJ1-1; 8 nucleotides align to TRBD1. CDR1 and CDR2 (germline): SGHDN, FVKESK. V was pared by 6 bases and J by 0 bases, with 9 bases of the junction left unmatched. The CDR3 totals 16 residues. CDR3 nucleotide sequence: TGTGCCAGCAGTCCAGGGGGCGCCGGGGTGAACACTGAAGCTTTCTTT. Protein: CASSPGGAGVNTEAFF.

This clone has a single count. This chain joins TRBV7-8 and TRBJ1-5, with D unresolved. The CDR3 spans 17 residues. Germline V gene lookup returns CDR1 SGHVS and CDR2 FQNEAQ. V shed 5 bases and J shed 5 bases, with 22 bases lying between them. As DNA, the CDR3 is TGTGCCAGCAGCCCGAGGGTAGGACCGGGAGGACATCAGCCCCAGCATTTT. This sequence encodes CASSPRVGPGGHQPQHF.

This clone was detected only a few times. The CDR3 bases are TGCAGCGTTGATATTGCGACAGGAGACGGCTACACCTTC. This codes for CSVDIATGDGYTF. The V and J genes are TRBV29-1 and TRBJ1-2, with D perhaps TRBD1 (6 bases). Trimming removed 3 bases from V and 8 bases from J, with 16 bases in between. CDR3 length equals 13 residues. Germline V gene sequence: CDR1 SQVTM, CDR2 ANQGSEA.

The gene calls are TRBV4-1 and TRBJ2-1; the D gene is possibly TRBD1 (6 bases). CDR1 MGHRA and CDR2 YSYEKL come from the germline V gene. There are 16 residues in the CDR3. Trimming removed 0 bases from V and 3 bases from J, with 12 bases in between. CDR3 in amino acids: CASSQEGRGYYNEQFF. The CDR3 DNA is TGCGCCAGCAGCCAAGAGGGCAGGGGCTACTACAATGAGCAGTTCTTC.

The chain employs TRBV7-2 and TRBJ2-5; 10 bases fit TRBD1. This CDR3 comprises 16 residues. The junction had 7 bases not matched to a gene; V was cut back by 5 bases and J by 1 base. Germline CDR1 reads SGHTA; CDR2 reads FQGNSA. CDR3 coding DNA: TGTGCCAGCAGCCCAAGGACAGGGGGATCCCAAGAGACCCAGTACTTC. Its translation: CASSPRTGGSQETQYF.

V and J are TRBV13 and TRBJ1-2; possibly TRBD1 for D (6 bases). With 10 bases removed from V and 1 base from J, the gap between germline ends came to 16 bases. The CDR3 extends over 14 amino acids. Germline V gives CDR1 PRHDT, CDR2 FYEKMQ (reference sequence). The CDR3 DNA sequence: TGTGCCACGCGGCGGGGACAAGATAACTATGGCTACACCTTC. Amino acid sequence: CATRRGQDNYGYTF.

The chain is built from TRBV27 and TRBJ1-1; D remains unclear. Germline CDR1 reads MNHEY; CDR2 reads SMNVEV (reference sequence). This CDR3 has 11 residues. Deletions cut 4 bases from V and 9 bases from J, with 9 bases between. The CDR3 region is CASSSQGKAFF. CDR3 DNA: TGTGCCAGCAGTTCTCAAGGGAAAGCTTTCTTT.

This clone was detected once. The rearrangement links TRBV18 to TRBJ2-5; TRBD1 aligns across 7 bases. Germline assignment: CDR1 KGHSH and CDR2 LQKENI. J was trimmed by 5 bases and V by 3 bases; bases with no gene match: 9. The CDR3 runs to 15 residues. The CDR3 region is CASSPNEGARETQYF. For the CDR3, the DNA is TGTGCCAGCTCACCTAATGAGGGGGCGAGGGAGACCCAGTACTTC. The full variable domain, with the rest looked up from reference TRBV18 and TRBJ2-5, is NAGVMQNPRHLVRRRGQEARLRCSPMKGHSHVYWYRQLPEEGLKFMVYLQKENIIDESGMPKERFSAEFPKEGPSILRIQQVVRGDSAAYFCASSPNEGARETQYFGPGTRLLVL.

The CDR3 DNA follows: TGTGCCAGCAGCGGGGGGCGCGATCAGCCCCAGCATTTT. Translating it yields CASSGGRDQPQHF. V gene TRBV6-5 combines with J gene TRBJ1-5; D perhaps matches TRBD1 (6 bases). The V gene lost 6 bases and the J gene lost 5 bases, with 11 bases spanning the gap. CDR1 is MNHEY and CDR2 is SVGAGI in the germline V gene. The CDR3 covers 13 residues.

CDR3 nucleotides: TGTGCCAGCAGTTACTCGAGCGGGAATCAGCCCCAGCATTTT. Translated, it gives CASSYSSGNQPQHF. The chain joins TRBV6-6 to TRBJ1-5, with no clear D. Germline V gene lookup returns CDR1 MNHNY and CDR2 SVGAGI (reference sequence). Trimming shortened V by 0 bases and J by 4 bases, and 7 bases separated the two germline ends. The CDR3 has 14 amino acids.

This chain joins TRBV19 and TRBJ1-2, with a possible D match to TRBD1 (5 bases). Germline values: CDR1 LNHDA, CDR2 SQIVND (reference sequence). The CDR3 totals 15 residues. The ends were cut back, 7 bases at V and 2 bases at J, with 17 bases in the middle. The DNA of the CDR3 is TGTGCCAGTACCCCCTCAGGGCCCCTAAACTATGGCTACACCTTC. Translating it yields CASTPSGPLNYGYTF. The whole variable domain, remainder taken from reference TRBV19 and TRBJ1-2, is DGGITQSPKYLFRKEGQNVTLSCEQNLNHDAMYWYRQDPGQGLRLIYYSQIVNDFQKGDIAEGYSVSREKKESFPLTVTSAQKNPTAFYLCASTPSGPLNYGYTFGSGTRLTVV.

V and J are TRBV7-3 and TRBJ1-5; D unresolved. The CDR3 covers 15 residues. Germline lookup yields CDR1 SGHTA and CDR2 FQGTGA. V lost 0 bases and J 4 bases, leaving 10 bases between the germline ends. As DNA, the CDR3 is TGTGCCAGCAGCTTAACTCGGAGGCAAAATCAGCCCCAGCATTTT. Translating gives CASSLTRRQNQPQHF.

The chain uses TRBV2 and TRBJ1-2; tentative D call: TRBD1 (5 bases). V was trimmed by 5 bases and J by 7 bases, leaving 20 bases between them. Germline loops: CDR1 SNHLY, CDR2 FYNNEI. The CDR3 totals 15 residues. The CDR3 spells CASSKHPGMSLGYTF. The CDR3, as DNA: TGTGCCAGCAGTAAACACCCAGGGATGTCCCTTGGCTACACCTTC.

The CDR3 DNA follows: TGCGCCAGCAGCTTGGACGGGGTTTCACCCCTCCACTTT. Encoded protein: CASSLDGVSPLHF. J is TRBJ1-6 and V is TRBV5-1; no clear D. Looked up from germline, CDR1 is SGHRS and CDR2 is YFSETQ. This CDR3 is built from 13 residues. Trimming removed 0 bases at V and 9 bases at J, with 7 bases between.

The genes are TRBV19 and TRBJ1-2; 12 bases align to TRBD1. The CDR3 has 16 residues. Germline trimming cut 3 bases from V and 0 bases from J; bases unmatched to any gene: 2. Germline V gene lookup returns CDR1 LNHDA and CDR2 SQIVND (reference sequence). The CDR3 DNA reads TGTGCCAGTAGTATCGGGACAGGGGGCTCTAACTATGGCTACACCTTC. Amino acid sequence: CASSIGTGGSNYGYTF.

The V and J genes are TRBV27 and TRBJ2-2; D unresolved. This CDR3 has 13 amino acids. The germline V gene has CDR1 MNHEY and CDR2 SMNVEV (reference sequence). The V end was cut by 2 bases, the J end by 2 bases, with 3 bases between. CDR3 region: CASSLVNTGELFF. CDR3 DNA: TGTGCCAGCAGTTTAGTCAACACCGGGGAGCTGTTTTTT.

This chain joins TRBV27 and TRBJ2-7, with D perhaps TRBD1 (5 bases). V was shortened by 2 bases and J by 1 base, with 6 bases between the two germline ends. The CDR3 is 13 residues long. CDR1 is MNHEY and CDR2 is SMNVEV in the germline V gene (reference sequence). CDR3 sequence reads: CASSLTGSYEQYF. For the CDR3, the DNA is TGTGCCAGCAGTTTAACAGGTTCCTACGAGCAGTACTTC.

The chain combines TRBV5-5 with TRBJ1-6, with D hard to call. Trimming left V 1 base short and J 7 bases short, with 6 bases between. The V gene's germline CDR1 is SGHKS and CDR2 YYEKEE (reference sequence). The CDR3 covers 13 residues. The CDR3 DNA sequence: TGTGCCAGCAGCTTGCCGGGGAATTCACCCCTCCACTTT. Its translation is CASSLPGNSPLHF. The whole variable domain, filled in from reference TRBV5-5 and TRBJ1-6, reads DAGVTQSPTHLIKTRGQQVTLRCSPISGHKSVSWYQQVLGQGPQFIFQYYEKEERGRGNFPDRFSARQFPNYSSELNVNALLLGDSALYLCASSLPGNSPLHFGNGTRLTVT.

V and J are TRBV6-5 and TRBJ1-4, with D possibly TRBD1 on 6 matching bases. There are 15 residues in the CDR3. In germline, CDR1 is MNHEY, CDR2 SVGAGI. Trimming shortened V by 6 bases and J by 7 bases, and 18 bases separated the two germline ends. CDR3 DNA sequence: TGTGCCAGCAGCATATCCGGGACACCCACTGAAAAACTGTTTTTT. Protein: CASSISGTPTEKLFF.

This clone was detected only a few times. V gene TRBV19 combines with J gene TRBJ1-5; TRBD1 might be the D (5 bases). CDR3 length equals 13 residues. Germline V gene sequence: CDR1 LNHDA, CDR2 SQIVND (reference sequence). V was pared by 2 bases and J by 5 bases, with 7 bases between. DNA for the CDR3: TGTGCCAGTAGTATACGAGGGGATCAGCCCCAGCATTTT. Amino acid sequence: CASSIRGDQPQHF.

This chain connects TRBV6-1 to TRBJ1-5, with D perhaps matching TRBD1 (5 bases). The length of the CDR3 is 13 residues. CDR1 is MNHNS, CDR2 SASEGT, per germline. Trimming pared 8 bases from V and 4 bases from J, leaving 12 bases between. CDR3 DNA sequence: TGTGCCAGCGCCGGGACCTTAAATCAGCCCCAGCATTTT. Residues: CASAGTLNQPQHF.

CDR3 nucleotides: TGTGCCAGCAGTGAATTGGCAGTCGCTAATGAAAAACTGTTTTTT. It is translated as CASSELAVANEKLFF. The genes are TRBV2 and TRBJ1-4, with D uncertain. Germline V lookup: CDR1 SNHLY, CDR2 FYNNEI. CDR3 length: 15 residues. V was clipped by 2 bases and J by 3 bases, with 10 bases between them.

V usage is TRBV6-5 and J usage is TRBJ1-2; perhaps TRBD1 as D (5 bases). The CDR3 length is 13 residues. Germline assignment: CDR1 MNHEY and CDR2 SVGAGI. V shed 6 bases and J shed 4 bases, with 12 bases lying between them. The CDR3 nucleotides read TGTGCCAGCAGGACCGGGACGAGCTATGGCTACACCTTC. The encoded protein is CASRTGTSYGYTF.

The DNA for the CDR3 is TGCGCCAGCAGCTGGGGGGAAACATACAATGAGCAGTTCTTC. Translation gives CASSWGETYNEQFF. The chain recombines TRBV5-1 with TRBJ2-1; a possible D gene is TRBD2 (6 bases). Germline CDR1 and CDR2: SGHRS and YFSETQ. The CDR3 runs 14 residues. V was cut by 3 bases and J by 4 bases, with 11 bases left in between.

The V and J genes are TRBV5-1 and TRBJ2-6; D might be TRBD1 (6 bases). The CDR3 has 18 residues. Germline loops: CDR1 SGHRS, CDR2 YFSETQ. With 7 bases removed from V and 0 bases from J, the gap between germline ends came to 20 bases. The CDR3, as DNA: TGCGCCAGCCACAGAAGGGGGACATCCAGCTCTGGGGCCAACGTCCTGACTTTC. Translation gives CASHRRGTSSSGANVLTF.